These 17 T cell receptor beta chains were sequenced from one sample in a study of shared clonotypes between healthy human individuals. This table comes from immunoSEQ multiplex PCR, and its TCRdb copy is limited to in-frame clones, with some not included. The table shows over a million clones, with approximately 80% occurring only once. Sequencing was done on a sample of memory CD4+ T cells from PBMCs. Subset specified: CD45RA-negative fraction. The receptors here all came from a man between 18 and 35 years old in good health. Some clones in this sample may be carry-over from other donors' samples.

This clone was detected once. The chain recombines TRBV23-1 with TRBJ2-7; 10 bases are a match to TRBD1. TRBV23-1 is reported as an ORF; its role is uncertain. The CDR3 contains 17 residues. The trim removed 0 bases at V and 5 bases at J, leaving 10 bases unmatched. The CDR3 sequence is CASSQSSTGTGVDEQYF. CDR3 nucleotide sequence: TGCGCCAGCAGTCAATCCTCAACCGGGACAGGGGTGGACGAGCAGTACTTC.

This chain links TRBV15 with TRBJ1-4; D gene unclear. Trimming took off 1 base at V and 0 bases at J, with 9 bases between the two ends. The length of the CDR3 is 16 residues. Germline V CDR1 and CDR2: LNHNV, YYDKDF (reference sequence). In DNA, the CDR3 is TGTGCCACCAGCAGAGCGTTCGGGGCAACTAATGAAAAACTGTTTTTT. The encoded protein is CATSRAFGATNEKLFF. The entire variable domain, with the rest obtained from reference TRBV15 and TRBJ1-4, is as follows: DAMVIQNPRYQVTQFGKPVTLSCSQTLNHNVMYWYQQKSSQAPKLLFHYYDKDFNNEADTPDNFQSRRPNTSFCFLDIRSPGLGDTAMYLCATSRAFGATNEKLFFGSGTQLSVL.

The chain couples TRBV29-1 to TRBJ1-2; TRBD1 is a possible D gene (6 bases). CDR1 and CDR2 from the germline V gene are SQVTM and ANQGSEA. V lost 6 bases to trimming and J lost 0 bases, with 14 bases between them. The CDR3 contains 14 residues. DNA for the CDR3: TGCAGCGTAGAAACCAGGGGACCTAACTATGGCTACACCTTC. Translating gives CSVETRGPNYGYTF.

This chain uses TRBV6-6 with TRBJ2-1; TRBD1 matches at 7 bases. The CDR3 has 13 amino acids. The V and J ends lost 9 bases and 4 bases, in that order; junction bases with no gene match: 6. Germline lookup yields CDR1 MNHNY and CDR2 SVGAGI (reference sequence). CDR3 amino acids: CASRRQGYNEQFF. The CDR3 DNA is TGTGCCAGTCGGAGACAGGGTTACAATGAGCAGTTCTTC.

CDR3 sequence reads: CASSPEEAGGWRYEQYF. CDR3 sequence (DNA): TGTGCCAGCAGCCCCGAGGAAGCGGGAGGGTGGCGGTACGAGCAGTACTTC. The rearrangement uses TRBV9 and TRBJ2-7, with 10 positions matching TRBD2. The V gene's germline CDR1 is SGDLS and CDR2 YYNGEE. Trimming at V came to 4 bases and at J to 4 bases, leaving 14 bases not matched to a gene. The CDR3 is made up of 17 amino acids.

This chain connects TRBV30 to TRBJ1-4; D gene uncertain. This CDR3 is built from 11 residues. Per germline, CDR1 GTSNPN and CDR2 SVGIG (reference sequence). Trimming shortened V by 2 bases and J by 8 bases, and 6 bases separated the two germline ends. The CDR3 coding sequence is TGTGCCTGGAGTCCGGCCGAAAAACTGTTTTTT. Its protein product is CAWSPAEKLFF.

The chain combines TRBV2 with TRBJ1-1; D gene uncertain. CDR3 length: 13 amino acids. CDR1 is SNHLY and CDR2 is FYNNEI in the germline V gene. The germline V and J ends were trimmed by 8 bases and 0 bases, with 10 bases remaining between them. CDR3 sequence reads: CASGPEMNTEAFF. The CDR3 DNA sequence: TGTGCCAGCGGCCCAGAAATGAACACTGAAGCTTTCTTT.

Written as DNA, the CDR3 is TGTGCCAGCAGTTCCCACAGCTACGAGCAGTACTTC. This gives the protein CASSSHSYEQYF. The rearrangement uses TRBV6-6 and TRBJ2-7; D gene uncertain. V lost 4 bases, J lost 3 bases, and 7 bases lay in between. This CDR3 region has 12 residues. The germline gives CDR1 MNHNY, CDR2 SVGAGI (reference sequence).

The rearrangement joins TRBV7-8 to TRBJ2-5; TRBD2 agrees at 8 bases. The CDR3 covers 11 residues. CDR1 and CDR2 (germline): SGHVS, FQNEAQ. After removal of 6 bases from V and 9 bases from J, the junction contained 3 bases not matched to a gene. CDR3 amino acids: CASSTGLAQYF. DNA of the CDR3: TGTGCCAGCAGTACGGGACTAGCCCAGTACTTC.

This clone was counted at least ten times. The chain recombines TRBV2 with TRBJ2-4, with D unresolved. CDR1 is SNHLY, CDR2 FYNNEI, per germline. The CDR3 is 12 residues long. Trimming pared 5 bases from V and 15 bases from J, leaving 17 bases between. The CDR3: CASSPTTVPRYF. CDR3 sequence (DNA): TGTGCCAGCAGTCCCACGACGGTCCCTCGGTACTTC.

Written as DNA, the CDR3 is TGCAGCGTTGAAGACAGGGCCAGCTCCTACAATGAGCAGTTCTTC. Its protein is CSVEDRASSYNEQFF. The chain links TRBV29-1 to TRBJ2-1, with a weak D call TRBD1 (5 bases). Per germline, CDR1 SQVTM and CDR2 ANQGSEA. Trimming shortened V by 0 bases and J by 0 bases, and 9 bases separated the two germline ends. The CDR3 consists of 15 residues.

The chain joins TRBV9 to TRBJ1-1; D not certain. This CDR3 region has 14 residues. The V and J ends lost 9 bases and 3 bases respectively, with 18 bases between them. CDR1 and CDR2 from the germline V gene are SGDLS and YYNGEE. The DNA of the CDR3 is TGTGCCAACAGTGTTAACCTAGGGTACACTGAAGCTTTCTTT. Protein sequence: CANSVNLGYTEAFF.

To note about this clone: This may be a read error, as it is one base from a much larger clone. Distinct nucleotide sequences in the sample also encode this CDR3. The CDR3 bases are TGCGCCAGCAGCCTGGACAGGAACACTGAAGCTTTCTTT. This encodes CASSLDRNTEAFF. The chain couples TRBV4-3 to TRBJ1-1; possibly TRBD1 for D (6 bases). This CDR3 is built from 13 residues. V dropped 4 bases and J dropped 1 base, with 7 bases sitting between them. Germline V CDR1 and CDR2: LGHNA, YSLEER.

CDR3 coding DNA: TGTGCCAGCAGCCCAGGGTTGGACAATCAGCCCCAGCATTTT. It encodes CASSPGLDNQPQHF. This chain uses TRBV7-6 with TRBJ1-5, with a possible D match to TRBD1 (5 bases). The germline V and J ends were trimmed by 5 bases and 3 bases, with 11 bases remaining between them. Looked up from germline, CDR1 is SGHVS and CDR2 is FNYEAQ. The CDR3 sequence is 14 residues long.

As concerns this clone: A read error is likely here: a far larger clone is one base away. The chain is built from TRBV5-6 and TRBJ2-2; 8 nucleotides line up with TRBD2. Germline V gives CDR1 SGHDT, CDR2 YYEEEE. This CDR3 region has 14 residues. The CDR3 DNA follows: TGTGTCAGCAGCTGGGGACTAGAAAGCGGGGAGCTGTTTTTT. This translates into CVSSWGLESGELFF.

The genes are TRBV9 and TRBJ1-5; 10 bases are a match to TRBD1. Losses at the gene ends were 5 bases for V and 4 bases for J; bases not matched to a gene: 6. Germline assignment: CDR1 SGDLS and CDR2 YYNGEE. There are 15 residues in the CDR3. CDR3: CASSLGQGENQPQHF. For the CDR3, the DNA is TGTGCCAGCAGTCTCGGACAGGGGGAAAATCAGCCCCAGCATTTT. Using reference TRBV9 and TRBJ1-5 for the parts outside the CDR3, the full variable domain is DSGVTQTPKHLITATGQRVTLRCSPRSGDLSVYWYQQSLDQGLQFLIQYYNGEERAKGNILERFSAQQFPDLHSELNLSSLELGDSALYFCASSLGQGENQPQHFGDGTRLSIL.

The rearrangement links TRBV5-4 to TRBJ1-1, with TRBD1 as a possible D gene (6 bases). The V gene's germline CDR1 is SGHNT and CDR2 YYREEE (reference sequence). V lost 0 bases and J 0 bases, leaving 18 bases between the germline ends. The CDR3 contains 18 residues. The CDR3 DNA is TGTGCCAGCAGCTTGGGGGCCAGGGGCCGGGTCATGAACACTGAAGCTTTCTTT. The encoded protein is CASSLGARGRVMNTEAFF.